The T cell receptor beta chain under discussion was sequenced for a study of T-cell memory formation after mild COVID-19 (dated by TCRdb to the early 2020s). About the investigation overall: TCR sequence clusters from the two donors were found to be largely donor specific. In two donors, T-cell clones that expanded and contracted after mild COVID-19 were followed by sequencing TCRalpha and TCRbeta repertoires longitudinally. The cohort comprised two young, previously healthy adult volunteers, one female and one male. What the work shows at the level of the full study, not this receptor alone: The second-wave clones that peaked on day 37 were not confirmed to be SARS-CoV-2 specific. Clones that contracted from day 15 to 85 showed balanced CD4/CD8 phenotypes, whereas a second wave of clones that expanded from day 15 to 37 leaned towards CD4+. The detection of some responding clones in pre-infection memory suggests that pre-existing cross-reactive memory T cells joined the SARS-CoV-2 response. Contracting CD4+ clones turned up mainly in the CM and EM memory subsets, whereas EMRA was where CD8+ clones were enriched. Only a couple of mild cases were covered by the study, and larger cohorts that include severe cases with pre-infection samples were considered necessary.

CDR1 is given as SEHNR and CDR2 as FQNEAQ, both from the germline V gene (reference sequence). The V end loses 5 bases and the J end loses 4 bases, and a stretch of 8 bases separates them. The CDR3 measures 12 amino acids from cysteine to phenylalanine. Only the CDR3 part of the read is kept: 36 bases, read in frame from the first base. A note on this clonotype: The clone's antigen remains unknown. No much larger clone exists at a distance of one base, and base qualities are not known.

Sequenced on an Illumina NovaSeq 6000. TCRalpha and TCRbeta cDNA libraries were built by 5'RACE with constant-segment primers, adding sample barcodes and unique molecular identifiers. RNA was extracted from every sample with Trizol reagent. Amplification of the libraries took two PCR steps, and the second step added a second sample barcode plus Illumina TruSeq adapters. The libraries were sequenced on an Illumina NovaSeq using 2 x 150 bp paired-end reads. Regarding the original processing steps: Demultiplexing of reads and collapsing into UMI-guided consensus sequences were performed with migec v1.2.7. Using mixcr v2.1.11, the UMI consensuses were aligned to TRA and TRB V and J templates and assembled into clonotypes. Clonotypes were classified as expanded or contracted when called significant by both edgeR and NoisET, with noise models trained on biological replicates. edgeR calls used a false discovery rate-adjusted p below 0.01 and a log2 fold-change threshold of 1. As an exploratory analysis of dynamics, max-normalized trajectories of the 1000 most abundant clonotypes were examined with PCA combined with hierarchical clustering. Separately sequenced CD4+ and CD8+ repertoires were used to assign the CD4 or CD8 phenotype of responding clones. In-frame beta chains were kept once TCRdb had trimmed the public reads at Q25 with fastp and called clones with MiXCR. A single entry per CDR3 protein holds the most common genes and DNA from its merged rows. V and J calls and clone size were set by TCRdb, not the authors. Within this sample are about 130,000 distinct CDR3 sequences, with approximately 15% of them counted one time only. The ten most abundant clones make up approximately 13% of the sample.

Ficoll-Paque density gradient centrifugation was the method used to isolate PBMCs. Sequencing input: PBMCs or a T cell subset sorted from them (not recorded which). This receptor was obtained from an adult woman who had mild COVID-19 (a few samples of this study predate the infection). The sample titles of this study are shuffled in the database, so cell type and time point are left out; the donor was told from shared clones. This sequence uses TRBV7-9 and TRBJ1-1; there is no confident call for the D gene. The DNA is TGTGCCAGCAGCCCCATATCCACTGAAGCTTTCTTT. Translation gives CASSPISTEAFF.